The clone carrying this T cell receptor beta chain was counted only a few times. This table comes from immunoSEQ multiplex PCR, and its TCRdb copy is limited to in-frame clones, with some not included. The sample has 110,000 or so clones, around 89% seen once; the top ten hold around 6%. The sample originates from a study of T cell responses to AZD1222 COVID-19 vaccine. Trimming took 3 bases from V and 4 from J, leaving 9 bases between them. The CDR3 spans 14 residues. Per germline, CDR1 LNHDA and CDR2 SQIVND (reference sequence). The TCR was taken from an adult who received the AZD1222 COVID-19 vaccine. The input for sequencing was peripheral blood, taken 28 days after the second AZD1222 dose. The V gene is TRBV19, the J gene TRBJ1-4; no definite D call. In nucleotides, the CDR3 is TGTGCCAGTAGTATTAGGGCAGATAATGAAAAACTGTTTTTT. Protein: CASSIRADNEKLFF. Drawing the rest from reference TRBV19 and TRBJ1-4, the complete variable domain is DGGITQSPKYLFRKEGQNVTLSCEQNLNHDAMYWYRQDPGQGLRLIYYSQIVNDFQKGDIAEGYSVSREKKESFPLTVTSAQKNPTAFYLCASSIRADNEKLFFGSGTQLSVL.